One T cell receptor (beta chain) is described in this entry. The count of this clone is one. The antigen it recognizes is unknown. Per-base qualities were not stored, and no clone one base away is much larger. CDR1 and CDR2 are read off the germline V gene as SGHTA and FQGNSA. Cut back by 2 bases and 2 bases, the V and J ends lie 12 bases apart. From the cysteine up to the phenylalanine, the CDR3 has a length of 15 residues. The sequence is cut down to CDR3 DNA, 45 bases in frame from base 1. This specimen comes from a study of CD8+ T cells in alopecia areata (dated by TCRdb to the late 2010s). General notes on the study: The study used high-throughput TCRbeta sequencing to examine T cell clonal expansion in alopecia areata, in both the C3H/HeJ mouse model and human patients. On the human side, TCRbeta sequencing was run on scalp tissue and on sorted CD4+ and CD8+ peripheral blood T cells from healthy controls and from alopecia areata patients with either patchy or totalis/universalis disease. Clonality in the scalp was compared among normal scalp (n=4), patchy alopecia areata scalp (n=8), and alopecia totalis/universalis scalp (n=8). The RNA source kit depended on sample type: the PAXgene miRNA kit for fixed scalp, the miRNeasy kit for PBMCs, and the RNeasy kit for mouse skin. Amplification of TCRbeta CDR3 regions was done by immunoSEQ multiplex PCR using 35 Vbeta forward primers and 13 Jbeta reverse primers. On the study overall, not on this receptor specifically: Lesional scalp, especially in alopecia totalis/universalis, showed higher clonality and more expanded CD8+ clones than normal scalp, suggesting antigenic drive. Compared with mice, TCR sequences shared between patients were less clear, possibly partly because of HLA diversity across the patient population. Unlike mouse skin, which is dominated by gammadelta T cells, normal human skin has resident alphabeta T cells that are also sequenced, and this complicates analysis of the scalp TCR repertoire.

The library was produced with the immunoSEQ multiplex PCR assay. To provide template for TCR sequencing, every sample had RNA extracted and reverse transcribed into cDNA. SuperScript III was used to make first-strand cDNA, primed with a 2:1 mix of oligo-dT and random hexamers. A synthetic immune receptor repertoire was used to gauge amplification bias, and whatever bias remained was removed computationally. As for how the authors treated the data: Raw reads were preprocessed to remove errors, and CDR3 was defined by IMGT conventions from the conserved cysteine to phenylalanine. Clonality was computed by normalizing Shannon entropy by log2 of the number of productive unique TCRs and subtracting the result from 1. Whether each scalp clone was CD4 or CD8 was inferred by checking scalp TCRbeta sequences against the CD4 and CD8 repertoires from sorted blood. This immuneACCESS table, as held by TCRdb, lists in-frame sequences with V and J called but not all clones. Of the missing ones, under half trace to an unresolved V gene in checked studies; the others have no known cause. V, J and clone size derive from that table, while D and trimming were established from the DNA sequence. A total of 65,000 to 95,000 clones appear in this sample, roughly 47% of them only once. Around 5% of the sample lies in the top ten.

Peripheral blood and lesional scalp punch biopsies were obtained from patients with alopecia areata. PBMCs were isolated by density centrifugation and stained for CD3, CD4 and CD8, after which CD4+ and CD8+ T cells were sorted on a FACSAria. Alopecia areata patients who were not treated were recruited through a multicenter biomarker study. In roughly five patients from the biomarker study, the blood CD8+ T cells went through an additional sort into NKG2D-low and NKG2D-high fractions. The sequence was obtained from a human donor with alopecia areata. Recombination connected TRBV7-2 to TRBJ2-5; a tentative D match to TRBD2 spans 5 bases. The sample was NKG2D-high CD8+ T cells sorted from blood. What this sample's cell subset or site label stands for: sorted CD8+ NKG2D-high blood T cells. The CDR3 in this case is CASSLNSGTQETQYF. The DNA sequence reads TGTGCCAGCAGCTTAAACTCGGGAACGCAAGAGACCCAGTACTTC.